This T cell receptor (beta chain) originates from a study of blood T cell repertoires in COVID-19. Study in general: Samples of COVID-19 (acute and convalescent) were obtained from the United States, Italy and Spain. Sample material is recorded as cDNA or gDNA derived from T cells, B-cell-depleted T cells, or PBMCs.

Original methodology: Nucleated cell number was recorded as an estimate derived from reference gene primer amplification. Using immunoSEQ multiplex PCR, the repertoire was profiled, and TCRdb retains in-frame clones only, with some absent. Clonal size and the V and J genes are those of that table, whereas D and trimming came from the DNA. Of roughly 43,000 clones in the sample, roughly 89% were seen once. Germline V lookup: CDR1 SGHTS, CDR2 YDEGEE. The J segment lost 6 bases and the V segment lost 4 bases, leaving 10 bases of the junction unmatched. There are 15 residues in the CDR3. The source material was peripheral blood. This chain uses TRBV5-8 with TRBJ1-5; 7 positions match TRBD1. The sequence was obtained from a man in his sixties with active COVID-19. The chain's CDR3 is CASSPPGQGGQPQHF. In nucleotides, the CDR3 is TGTGCCAGCAGCCCACCTGGGCAGGGGGGTCAGCCCCAGCATTTT. Based on the CDR3 plus reference TRBV5-8 and TRBJ1-5, the full variable domain is EAGVTQSPTHLIKTRGQQATLRCSPISGHTSVYWYQQALGLGLQFLLWYDEGEERNRGNFPPRFSGRQFPNYSSELNVNALELEDSALYLCASSPPGQGGQPQHFGDGTRLSIL.